This TCR beta chain was retrieved from a study of cytomegalovirus exposure and HLA in healthy donors (dated by TCRdb to 2017 to 2019). In the study overall: An earlier analysis of several hundred of the donors reported 276 Gb of sequence data and about 120 million unique TCR beta sequences obtained from about 179 million T cells. To predict cytomegalovirus infection status, the study combined high-throughput TCR immunosequencing, statistical association of individual TCRs with disease status, and machine learning. Because of strong linkage in the cohort, a handful of DR-DQ haplotypes were treated as single units for association and clustering. An early release covering over 500 HLA-typed donors comprised approximately 290 gigabases of sequencing data and some 79 million unique TCR sequences. An earlier analysis of several hundred of the donors used high-throughput TCR beta sequencing to judge whether each TCR beta V gene segment behaved as functional or pseudogenic. A later analysis re-examined previously published TCR beta repertoires from more than 550 donors and added high-resolution HLA genotyping to investigate patterns of TCR occurrence. HLA typing included class I and class II loci at four-digit resolution. Among the roughly 400 genotyped donors, around 81% belonged to the genetic ancestry cluster associated with self-reported Caucasian donors. In a later genetic analysis, genome-wide SNP genotypes for about 65% of the 666 donors were used, and that subset was treated as a discovery cohort. Every discovery cohort repertoire had been produced on one sequencing platform. Across about 370 genotyped donors of the cohort, an average of 235,054 unique TCR beta nucleotide sequences per donor were sequenced, and roughly a sixth of those sequences were non-productive. Typing coverage varied by locus: about 620-630 donors for A, B, C, DRB1 and DQB1; around 560 for DQA1; about 600 for DPA1; under 490 for DPB1. The study aimed to test whether signatures of past pathogen exposure could be identified by cataloging public T cell receptors. Rather than using new phenotypic data, the later analysis identified candidate immune exposures from TCR beta sequences and from how often those sequences occurred across donors. Donor age, sex, ethnicity and CMV serostatus were compiled together with the repertoire data. The T cell repertoires of under 700 subjects were profiled by immunosequencing and related to cytomegalovirus serostatus. A separate validation cohort of over 95 different subjects was used in addition to the approximately 700-subject first cohort. Overall results and qualifications from the work: A further reported finding was that TCR beta sequences accurately predicted the HLA-A and HLA-B alleles for most subjects in the first cohort. A cluster of highly shared sequence variants was judged likely to be a technical artifact of the sequencing pipeline. Presence/absence analyses assumed roughly uniform sequencing depth across donors, an assumption that may not hold. In a later genetic analysis, a missense DCLRE1C variant was associated with V-gene and J-gene trimming of TCR beta chains, and the association was replicated in an independent cohort. Because counts were too low, roughly 16 rarely observed V segments, including chromosome 9 orphons, were excluded from the earlier analysis of some 540 of the donors. Immune exposure information for the cohort was limited to CMV serostatus. A later analysis reported that several top co-occurrence clusters appeared linked to parvovirus B19, influenza, CMV and Epstein-Barr virus. A few of the identified cytomegalovirus-associated TCR beta chains were confirmed in vitro to be specific for cytomegalovirus antigens. The authors suggested that the approach could potentially be generalized to other disease states and immunological phenotypes. Most TCR sequences were observed very rarely across donors, whereas some public TCRs were present in many individuals. In a later analysis, the rate of TCR association differed among HLA loci, with DRB1 alleles having the most associated TCRs and HLA-C alleles having the fewest. Only TCR beta chains were sequenced in this cohort, and the absence of alpha or paired-chain data limited detectable features. In an earlier analysis of over 550 of the donors, most TCR beta V segments were observed in productive rearrangements about 87% or about 30% of the time, broadly matching IMGT annotations. Because some donors lacked HLA typing at each locus, the association tests relied only on the typed subset. Cytomegalovirus status was reported to be diagnosed by the classifier with high specificity and sensitivity in both the original and validation cohorts. Specific HLA alleles were associated with more than 15,000 TCR beta sequences at a false discovery rate of 0.05 in a later analysis. A later analysis found that most CMV-associated TCR beta chains appeared HLA-restricted, with HLA associations seemingly driven largely by CMV exposure. When HLA alleles, especially DR and DQ, strongly co-occurred, attributing TCR associations to individual alleles was difficult. In a later analysis, HLA-associated TCR beta chains were found to be more clonally expanded and to have lower generation probabilities than equally common non-associated chains. Correlated functional status among segregating V segments might be attributable to linkage disequilibrium, but an unknown experimental factor could not be ruled out. In the study, 150 to 200 TCR beta chains were listed as associated with cytomegalovirus. Some IMGT-functional V segments, including TRBV6-2 and TRBV6-3, could not be told apart with the 87-base-pair reads, so those segments were excluded. According to a later genetic analysis, donors in an Asian-associated ancestry cluster had fewer N-insertions in productive TCRs than the roughly 670-donor mean.

The cohort consisted of hundreds of healthy bone marrow donors. All cohort members were sampled while nominally healthy, although unrecorded immune exposures were likely present. The donor was CMV seronegative and belonged to the group of 352 seronegative cohort members. A peripheral blood sample was collected from each donor, and TCR beta sequencing was performed on peripheral blood mononuclear cells. Genomic DNA extraction from the blood cell samples was performed with the Qiagen DNeasy Blood Extraction Kit. Reading from cysteine to phenylalanine, the CDR3 counts 15 amino acids. The CDR3 DNA has 45 bases and is translated from base 1. The junction shows trimming of 5 bases on V and 5 bases on J, plus 18 bases between the germline ends. The germline V gene encodes CDR1 SGHVS and CDR2 FNYEAQ. Library preparation employed the immunoSEQ multiplex PCR assay. For the multiplex PCR, a mixture combining 60 forward primers for TCR Vbeta segments and 13 reverse primers for TCR Jbeta segments was used. The CDR3 region of rearranged TCR beta genes was amplified from genomic DNA with a multiplex PCR assay. The amplified TCR beta libraries were sequenced on the Illumina HiSeq System as 87-base-pair reads. In the original analysis: A later analysis counted approximately 76 million unique TCR beta chains across the 650 to 800 repertoires, and around 9.9 million of these chains were shared by at least two donors. To remove PCR and sequencing errors, raw reads were error-corrected and collapsed into unique sequences using a nearest-neighbor algorithm that merged closely related sequences. To assign V, D and J gene segments, CDR3 sequences were aligned to IMGT reference sequences. For a sequence to be retained, a match of at least six nucleotides was required to both a V gene segment and a J gene segment. Rearrangements were called productive when the CDR3 lacked stop codons and stayed in frame with V and J; all others were non-productive. CDR3 was defined by IMGT convention, running from the second conserved V-encoded cysteine to the conserved J-encoded phenylalanine. Sequences without an unambiguous match to a single V gene segment were excluded from the earlier analysis of approximately 600 of the donors. An earlier analysis of a few hundred of the donors called V segments functional above 56.7% productive rearrangements and segregating when the between-donor standard deviation exceeded 5%. A statistical classification framework was built to diagnose cytomegalovirus status from the catalog of TCR beta chain sequences. In a later analysis, TCR nucleotide sequences were compared against IMGT/GENE-DB human TR gene sequences so that V and J genes could be assigned. A later analysis assigned CDR3 sequences and most-parsimonious VDJ recombination scenarios with the TCRdist pipeline. In a later analysis, each TCR beta chain was defined by its CDR3 amino acid sequence together with its V-gene family, and reads lacking a unique V-gene family were excluded. A later analysis removed 592 highly shared, low-generation-probability nucleotide sequences to deal with suspected cross-contamination and a sequencing artifact. In a later analysis, a clonal expansion index was calculated for each public chain from normalized within-repertoire ranks of inferred template counts. A later analysis computed generation probabilities with a VDJ recombination model fitted to out-of-frame rearrangements, and checked the results against IGoR. In a later analysis, hypergeometric tests were used to score TCR-TCR, TCR-HLA and TCR-CMV co-occurrence, with a repertoire-size bias correction applied to TCR pairs. False discovery rates were estimated in a later analysis by permuting HLA or CMV assignments 20 times. A later analysis grouped co-occurring TCRs with DBSCAN, adding TCRdist sequence similarity when clustering within HLA-allele-positive subsets. Co-occurrence clustering excluded repertoires with fewer than 30,000 or more than 120,000 public chains, plus five with anomalous nucleotide sharing. What TCRdb holds here is the immuneACCESS table cut down to in-frame rearrangements. Part of the clones is not present; checked against another copy, under half of the missing clones reflect an unresolved V gene, and the others are unexplained. V and J calls and clone size are copied from that table; D and trimming were computed from the DNA. Across this sample there are around 120,000 clones, with approximately 9.4% seen only once. The ten biggest clones cover 3% to 3.5% of the sample.

With regard to this clone: The target of this receptor is not known. The input lacks base qualities; no much larger clone sits a single base away.

The chain joins TRBV7-6 to TRBJ2-5; the D segment could be TRBD2, given 6 matching bases. This clonotype originated in a man under 40 in good health and CMV-seronegative. The material sequenced was PBMCs. The CDR3 corresponds to CASSQDVAGGETQYF. The DNA reads TGTGCCAGCAGCCAAGACGTTGCTGGGGGGGAGACCCAGTACTTC.